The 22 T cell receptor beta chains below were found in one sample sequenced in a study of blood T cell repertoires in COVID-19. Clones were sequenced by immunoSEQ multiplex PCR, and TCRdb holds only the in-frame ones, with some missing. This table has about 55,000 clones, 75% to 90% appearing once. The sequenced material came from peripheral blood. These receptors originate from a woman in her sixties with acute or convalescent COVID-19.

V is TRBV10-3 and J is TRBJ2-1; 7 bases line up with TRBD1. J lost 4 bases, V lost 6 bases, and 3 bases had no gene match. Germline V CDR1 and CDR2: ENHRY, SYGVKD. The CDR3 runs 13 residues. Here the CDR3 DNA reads TGTGCCATCAGCGAGACAGGGTACAATGAGCAGTTCTTC. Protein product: CAISETGYNEQFF.

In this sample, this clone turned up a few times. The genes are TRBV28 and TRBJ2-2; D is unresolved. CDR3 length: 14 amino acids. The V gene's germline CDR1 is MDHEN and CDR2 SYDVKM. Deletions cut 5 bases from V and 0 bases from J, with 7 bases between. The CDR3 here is CASSTPTNTGELFF. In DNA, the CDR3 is TGTGCCAGCAGTACACCAACGAACACCGGGGAGCTGTTTTTT.

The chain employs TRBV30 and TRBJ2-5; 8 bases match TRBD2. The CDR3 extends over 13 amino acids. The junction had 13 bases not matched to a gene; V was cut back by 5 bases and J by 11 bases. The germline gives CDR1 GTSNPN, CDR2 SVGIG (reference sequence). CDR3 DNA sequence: TGTGCCTGGGAAGCGGGGGCCGCCCCCCCTCAGTACTTC. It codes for CAWEAGAAPPQYF.

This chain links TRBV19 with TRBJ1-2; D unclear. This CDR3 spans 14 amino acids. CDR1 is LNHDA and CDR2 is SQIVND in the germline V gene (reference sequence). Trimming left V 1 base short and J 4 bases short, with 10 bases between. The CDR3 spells CASSIVNSPYGYTF. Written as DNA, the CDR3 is TGTGCCAGTAGTATAGTCAACAGCCCCTATGGCTACACCTTC.

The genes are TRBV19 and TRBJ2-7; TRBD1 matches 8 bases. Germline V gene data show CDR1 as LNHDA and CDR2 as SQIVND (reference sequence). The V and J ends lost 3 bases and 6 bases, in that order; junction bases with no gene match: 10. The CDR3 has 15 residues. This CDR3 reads CASSIGRQGALEQYF. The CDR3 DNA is TGTGCCAGTAGTATTGGAAGGCAGGGGGCACTCGAGCAGTACTTC.

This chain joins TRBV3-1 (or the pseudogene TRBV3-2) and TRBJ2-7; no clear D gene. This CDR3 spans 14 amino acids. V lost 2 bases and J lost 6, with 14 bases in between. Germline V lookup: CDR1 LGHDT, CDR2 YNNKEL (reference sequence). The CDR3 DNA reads TGTGCCAGCAGCCAATCGGCAGTTCGAGGCGAGCAGTACTTC. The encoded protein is CASSQSAVRGEQYF.

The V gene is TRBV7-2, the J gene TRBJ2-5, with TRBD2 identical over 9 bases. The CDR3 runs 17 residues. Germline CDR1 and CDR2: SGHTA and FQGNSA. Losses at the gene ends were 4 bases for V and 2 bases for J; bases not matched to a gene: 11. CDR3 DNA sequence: TGTGCCAGCAGCTCAGGGGCCCAGCGGGGGGCTCAAGAGACCCAGTACTTC. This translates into CASSSGAQRGAQETQYF.

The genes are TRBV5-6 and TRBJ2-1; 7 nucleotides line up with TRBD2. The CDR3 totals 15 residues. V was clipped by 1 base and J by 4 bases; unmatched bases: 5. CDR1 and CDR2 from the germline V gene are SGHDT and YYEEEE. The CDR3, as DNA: TGTGCCAGCAGCTTGATTCCAGCGGGGTACAATGAGCAGTTCTTC. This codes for CASSLIPAGYNEQFF.

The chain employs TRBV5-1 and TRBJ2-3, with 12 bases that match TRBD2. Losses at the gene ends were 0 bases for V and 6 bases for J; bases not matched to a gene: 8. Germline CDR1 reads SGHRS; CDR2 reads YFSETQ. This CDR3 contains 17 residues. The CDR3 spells CASSLAASGGAVDTQYF. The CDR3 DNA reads TGCGCCAGCAGCTTGGCCGCTAGCGGGGGGGCTGTGGATACGCAGTATTTT.

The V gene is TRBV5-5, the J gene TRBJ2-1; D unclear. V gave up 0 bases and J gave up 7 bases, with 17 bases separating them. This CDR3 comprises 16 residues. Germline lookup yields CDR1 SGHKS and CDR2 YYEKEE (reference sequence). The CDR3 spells CASSLDLWVALNEQFF. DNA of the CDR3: TGTGCCAGCAGCTTGGATCTGTGGGTAGCCTTAAATGAGCAGTTCTTC.

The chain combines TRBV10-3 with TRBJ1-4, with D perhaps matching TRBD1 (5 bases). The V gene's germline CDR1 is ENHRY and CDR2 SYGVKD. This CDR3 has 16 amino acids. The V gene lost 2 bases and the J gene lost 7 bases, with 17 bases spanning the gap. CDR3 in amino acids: CAISEQGNLSPEKLFF. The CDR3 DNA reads TGTGCCATCAGTGAGCAGGGCAACTTGTCCCCTGAAAAACTGTTTTTT.

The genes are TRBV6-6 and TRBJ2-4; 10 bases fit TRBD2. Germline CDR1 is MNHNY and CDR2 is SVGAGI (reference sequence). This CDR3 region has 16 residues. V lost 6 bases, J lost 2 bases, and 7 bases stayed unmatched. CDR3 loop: CASRGSSGGSKNIQYF. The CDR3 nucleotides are TGTGCCAGCAGGGGGTCTAGCGGGGGATCCAAAAACATTCAGTACTTC.

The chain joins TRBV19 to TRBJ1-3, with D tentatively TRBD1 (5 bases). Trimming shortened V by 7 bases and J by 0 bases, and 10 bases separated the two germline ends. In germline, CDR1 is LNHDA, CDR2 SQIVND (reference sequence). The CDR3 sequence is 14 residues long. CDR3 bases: TGTGCCAGTAATTGGGGCCGCTCTGGAAACACCATATATTTT. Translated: CASNWGRSGNTIYF.

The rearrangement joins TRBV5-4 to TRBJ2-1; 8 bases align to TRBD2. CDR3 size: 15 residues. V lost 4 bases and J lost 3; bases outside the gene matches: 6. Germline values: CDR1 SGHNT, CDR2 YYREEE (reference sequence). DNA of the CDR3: TGTGCCAGCAGCGAGGGCGGGACTAGCTACAATGAGCAGTTCTTC. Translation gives CASSEGGTSYNEQFF.

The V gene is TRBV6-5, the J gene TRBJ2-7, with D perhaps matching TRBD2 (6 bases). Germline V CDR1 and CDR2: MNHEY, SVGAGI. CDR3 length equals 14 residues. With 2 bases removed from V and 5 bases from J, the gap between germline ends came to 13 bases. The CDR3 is CASSYRGGGDEQYF. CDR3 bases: TGTGCCAGCAGTTACCGTGGGGGAGGTGACGAGCAGTACTTC.

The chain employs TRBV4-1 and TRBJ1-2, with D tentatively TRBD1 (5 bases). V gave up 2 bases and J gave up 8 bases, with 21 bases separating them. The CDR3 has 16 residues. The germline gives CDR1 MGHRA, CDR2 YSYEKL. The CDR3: CASSQSTGGSVGGYTF. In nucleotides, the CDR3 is TGCGCCAGCAGCCAAAGCACCGGGGGATCGGTGGGCGGCTACACCTTC.

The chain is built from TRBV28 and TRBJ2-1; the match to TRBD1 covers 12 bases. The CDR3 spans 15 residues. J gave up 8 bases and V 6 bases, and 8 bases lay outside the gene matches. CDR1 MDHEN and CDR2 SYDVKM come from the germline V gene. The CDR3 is CASSLGQGAWDEQFF. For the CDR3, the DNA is TGTGCCAGCAGCCTGGGACAGGGGGCTTGGGATGAGCAGTTCTTC.

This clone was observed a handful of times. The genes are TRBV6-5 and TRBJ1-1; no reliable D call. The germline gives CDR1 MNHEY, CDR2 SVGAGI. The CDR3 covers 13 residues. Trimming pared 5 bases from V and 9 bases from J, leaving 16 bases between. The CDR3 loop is CASSPGGKRQAFF. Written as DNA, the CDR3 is TGTGCCAGCAGTCCAGGAGGGAAGCGACAAGCTTTCTTT.

The CDR3 region is CASSIGTGGTGELFF. The DNA for the CDR3 is TGTGCCAGCAGTATCGGGACAGGGGGCACCGGGGAGCTGTTTTTT. The V call is TRBV13, the J call TRBJ2-2, with 11 bases fitting TRBD1. Germline trimming cut 6 bases from V and 4 bases from J; bases unmatched to any gene: 4. Germline CDR1 PRHDT, CDR2 FYEKMQ (reference sequence). CDR3 size: 15 residues.

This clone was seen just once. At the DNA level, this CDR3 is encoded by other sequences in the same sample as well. This CDR3 is CASSLRNQPQHF. DNA for the CDR3: TGTGCCAGCAGTTTGAGGAATCAGCCCCAGCATTTT. J is TRBJ1-5 and V is TRBV12-3 or TRBV12-4; D unclear. This CDR3 region has 12 residues. The V end was cut by 3 bases, the J end by 4 bases, with 4 bases between.

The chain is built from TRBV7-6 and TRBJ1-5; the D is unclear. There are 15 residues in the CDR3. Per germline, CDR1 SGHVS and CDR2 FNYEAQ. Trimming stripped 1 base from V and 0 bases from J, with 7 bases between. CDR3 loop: CASSLVPGSNQPQHF. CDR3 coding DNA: TGTGCCAGCAGCTTAGTTCCAGGTAGCAATCAGCCCCAGCATTTT.

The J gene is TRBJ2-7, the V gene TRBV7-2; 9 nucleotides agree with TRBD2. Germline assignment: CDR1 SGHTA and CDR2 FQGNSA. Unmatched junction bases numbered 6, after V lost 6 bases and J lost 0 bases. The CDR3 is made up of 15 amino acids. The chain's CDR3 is CASSIAGVSSYEQYF. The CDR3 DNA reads TGTGCCAGCAGTATAGCGGGGGTAAGCTCCTACGAGCAGTACTTC. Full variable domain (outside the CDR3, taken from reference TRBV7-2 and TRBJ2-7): GAGVSQSPSNKVTEKGKDVELRCDPISGHTALYWYRQSLGQGLEFLIYFQGNSAPDKSGLPSDRFSAERTGGSVSTLTIQRTQQEDSAVYLCASSIAGVSSYEQYFGPGTRLTVT.